This T cell receptor (beta chain) is drawn from a study of shared clonotypes between healthy human individuals. The CDR3 is made up of 15 amino acids. CDR1 and CDR2 from the germline V gene are SGHAT and FQNNGV. Trimming pared 3 bases from V and 2 bases from J, leaving 11 bases between. This table comes from immunoSEQ multiplex PCR, and its TCRdb copy is limited to in-frame clones, with some not included. Altogether some 2 million clones are present, about 95% being singletons, with the ten largest covering roughly 1%. The naive CD8 subset, CD45RO-negative cells positively selected for CCR7, excluded terminally differentiated effector memory CD45RA+ cells.

This TCR was recovered from a man aged 18-30 years in good health. Sequencing was carried out using naive CD8+ T cells sorted from blood. The gene calls are TRBV11-2 and TRBJ2-1; D tentatively reads TRBD1 or TRBD2 (5 bases each). CDR3 in DNA: TGTGCCAGCAGCTTGCCTCAGGGAGCCTACAATGAGCAGTTCTTC. It codes for CASSLPQGAYNEQFF.